This entry describes one TCR beta chain. This clonotype was detected only a few times. The antigen this receptor binds is unknown. Within one base of it there is no much larger clone, and no base qualities were kept. These data come from a study of vaccination and CD4 T cells after COVID-19 (dated by TCRdb to between 2021 and 2022). At the level of the whole study: Every convalescent patient had a positive nasal swab PCR test for SARS-CoV-2, with mild disease in nine patients and severe disease in one. The convalescent cohort included six males and four females, with two Hispanic individuals, seven Caucasians, two Asians and one multiracial person. Participants received two doses of either the Pfizer-BioNTech BNT162b2 vaccine (n=8) or the Moderna mRNA-1273 vaccine (n=2). Post-COVID blood samples from convalescent patients were collected a median of around 100 days after diagnosis, with a range of about 30 to 170 days. The time from the second vaccine dose to post-vaccine blood sampling had a median of roughly 79 days and ranged from roughly 13 to 241 days. The cultures were stimulated with overlapping spike peptide pools from SARS-CoV-2 and from the common cold coronaviruses HCoV-NL63, HCoV-OC43 and HCoV-229E. As controls, cultures received a CEFX viral epitope pool (the positive control), an HIV-1 Nef peptide pool (the negative control), or no peptide at all. The spike-specific CD4+ TCR repertoire was compared before and after mRNA vaccination in nine to ten COVID-19 convalescent patients and a few infection-naive healthy vaccine recipients. On the study overall, not on this receptor specifically: The median number of SARS-CoV-2-reactive clonotypes rose from 21 after infection to 38 after vaccination, but the change was not significant. Relatively few convalescent patients were included in the study, and early timepoints after natural infection were not analyzed. Of the vaccine-specific clones found in convalescent patients, nearly all (304 of 307) were mono-reactive for SARS-CoV-2 spike instead of being cross-reactive with common cold coronaviruses. In convalescent patients, a median around 89% of post-vaccine SARS-CoV-2-reactive clones were detected only after vaccination, suggesting vaccine-specific priming.

The treatment or condition label on this specimen signifies: roughly 10-day PBMC culture with coronavirus spike peptide pools or control peptides (ViraFEST assay). The ViraFEST assay, used in the study, expanded antigen-specific T cells with peptide pools and then identified the expanded clonotypes through TCR sequencing. The convalescent patients' positive SARS-CoV-2 PCR tests fell between March and December 2020, which was before the Alpha, Beta and Delta variants emerged in the United States. Each well held two million PBMCs cultured with roughly 10 ug/ml peptide pools in IMDM containing around 5% human AB serum and around 10 IU/ml IL-2. Half of the culture medium was replaced with fresh IL-2-containing medium on days 3 and 7. Once the cells had been in culture for over 9 days, the EasySep CD4+ T cell isolation kit was used to isolate CD4+ T cells by negative selection. Ficoll-Paque Plus gradient centrifugation was used to isolate PBMCs from whole blood, and the isolated PBMCs were then either used fresh or cryopreserved at -140C. Triplicate wells were generally used for each culture condition.

From the cysteine through the phenylalanine, the CDR3 covers 15 amino acids. Only CDR3 DNA remains: 45 bases, in frame from the first base. V is clipped by 6 bases and J by 0 bases, and the sequence between their germline boundaries is 15 bases long. CDR1 and CDR2 are read off the germline V gene (reference sequence) as DFQATT and SNEGSKA. Library construction relied on PCR. DNA from cultured CD4+ T cells was subjected to TCR sequencing with the Oncomine TCR Beta short-read assay at the Johns Hopkins FTIC core. The QIAamp micro DNA kit was used to extract genomic DNA from the cultured CD4+ T cells. Oncomine TCR Beta libraries from cultured CD4+ T cells were pooled using unique dual indexes and sequenced on an Illumina iSeq 100. The paper's data handling went like this. Non-productive sequences were removed, and CDR3s not starting with C, not ending with F or W, or shorter than 7 amino acids were discarded. Antigen-specific clonotypes were identified using the MANAFEST web application through comparison of peptide-stimulated wells with reference and other culture wells. For a clone to be called positive, the clone needed an FDR below 0.05, an odds ratio above 5, and a productive frequency above 0.1% in at least two of three replicate wells. Cross-reactive clonotypes were defined as significantly expanded in both SARS-CoV-2 spike wells and at least one common cold coronavirus spike condition. CDR3 homology was assessed with Levenshtein distances (stringdist) and unrooted phylogenetic trees (ape) in R version 3.6.1. The public reads were reanalyzed by TCRdb: fastp trimming at Q25, MiXCR alignment, in-frame beta chains only. CDR3 protein sequences are deduplicated, and each keeps its most common genes and DNA. TCRdb, not the original authors, processed these V and J calls. The sample records 17,000 or so distinct CDR3 sequences, more than 20% of which are singletons. The ten largest clones represent approximately 8.6% of the sample.

In this chain, TRBV20-1 is recombined with TRBJ2-4; TRBD1 is a possible D gene, resting on 6 matching bases. The specimen sequenced was cultured CD4+ T cells from blood. This sequence originates from a human donor with COVID-19. The DNA sequence reads TGCAGTGCCGATCAACAGGGTTTAGCCAAAAACATTCAGTACTTC. Its coded protein is CSADQQGLAKNIQYF.